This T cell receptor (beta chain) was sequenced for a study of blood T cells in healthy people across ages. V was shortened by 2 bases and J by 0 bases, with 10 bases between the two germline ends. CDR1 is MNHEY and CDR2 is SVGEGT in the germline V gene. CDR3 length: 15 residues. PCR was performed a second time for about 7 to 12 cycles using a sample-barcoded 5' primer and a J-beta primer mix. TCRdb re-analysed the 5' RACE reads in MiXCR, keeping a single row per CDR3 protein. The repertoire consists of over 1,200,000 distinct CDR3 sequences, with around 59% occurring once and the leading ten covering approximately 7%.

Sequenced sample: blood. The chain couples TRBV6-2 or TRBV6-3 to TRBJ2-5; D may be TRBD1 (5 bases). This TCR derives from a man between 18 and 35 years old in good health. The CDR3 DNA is TGTGCCAGCAGTTACATAAGGGGCAACCAAGAGACCCAGTACTTC. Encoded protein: CASSYIRGNQETQYF.